This T cell receptor beta chain was captured by sequencing in a study of cytomegalovirus exposure and HLA in healthy donors. Study at large: An early release of data contained some 80 million unique TCRs, which came from HLA-typed donors. Researchers found that about four fifths of about 400 genotyped donors fell within the Caucasian-associated ancestry cluster.

Between the trimmed V and J ends, which lost 4 bases and 7 bases, there was a span of 11 bases. This CDR3 comprises 12 residues. Germline V CDR1 and CDR2: PRHDT, FYEKMQ (reference sequence). 60 Vbeta and 13 Jbeta primers were used in PCR. TCRdb keeps only in-frame clones here, not all; method: immunoSEQ multiplex PCR. The sample shows under 200,000 clones, about 77% of them seen only once. Sequencing input: PBMCs. The genes are TRBV13 and TRBJ2-7, with D unclear. This sequence originates from a man aged 25 to 40 in good health and CMV-seronegative. DNA of the CDR3: TGTGCCAGCAGCTCCCGAGACACAGAGCAGTACTTC. Encoded protein: CASSSRDTEQYF.